One sample yielded the 25 T cell receptor beta chains listed below, sequenced in a study of patients and donors after allogeneic stem cell transplantation (TCRdb year 2020). The library was obtained by RT-PCR. The run used a NextSeq 550. The public reads were reanalyzed by TCRdb: fastp trimming at Q25, MiXCR alignment, in-frame beta chains only. Rows with one shared CDR3 protein collapse into an entry with the most common genes and DNA. The sample table lists fewer than 95,000 distinct CDR3 sequences, approximately 5.2% of them with a count of one. The ten biggest clones cover around 3% of the sample. The source material was blood, either unsorted or a sorted T cell fraction (not recorded which). These TCRs come from a human donor who was either an allogeneic HSCT recipient or a stem cell or donor lymphocyte infusion donor (not recorded which). It is not recorded whose cells these are; they may come from a transplant donor.

This clonotype was picked up many times. The chain combines TRBV7-2 with TRBJ1-5; D unclear. The CDR3 covers 12 residues. V was cut by 5 bases and J by 3 bases, with 5 bases left in between. The germline gives CDR1 SGHTA, CDR2 FQGNSA. In DNA, the CDR3 is TGTGCCAGCAGCACCTTCAATCAGCCCCAGCATTTT. Amino acid sequence: CASSTFNQPQHF.

This clonotype was seen many times. The chain recombines TRBV29-1 with TRBJ1-5; TRBD1 matches at 8 bases. Germline CDR1 reads SQVTM; CDR2 reads ANQGSEA. V trimming: 4 bases; J trimming: 6 bases; junction bases outside the gene matches: 5. This CDR3 is built from 13 residues. The CDR3 protein is CSVGFQGAQPQHF. Written as DNA, the CDR3 is TGCAGCGTTGGGTTCCAGGGGGCTCAGCCCCAGCATTTT.

The sample holds many counts of this clonotype. J is TRBJ2-7 and V is TRBV5-1, with a weak D call TRBD1 (5 bases). Deletions cut 5 bases from V and 1 base from J, with 13 bases between. The CDR3 covers 14 residues. Germline CDR1 SGHRS, CDR2 YFSETQ. The CDR3 nucleotides are TGCGCCAGCAGACAGATTCCAGGGTCCTACGAGCAGTACTTC. This sequence encodes CASRQIPGSYEQYF. Full variable domain (outside the CDR3, taken from reference TRBV5-1 and TRBJ2-7): KAGVTQTPRYLIKTRGQQVTLSCSPISGHRSVSWYQQTPGQGLQFLFEYFSETQRNKGNFPGRFSGRQFSNSRSEMNVSTLELGDSALYLCASRQIPGSYEQYFGPGTRLTVT.

This clonotype was counted a few times. The chain couples TRBV12-3 or TRBV12-4 to TRBJ1-2, with D unclear. There are 15 residues in the CDR3. Trimming left V 5 bases short and J 2 bases short, with 15 bases between. The CDR3 spells CASSQRRTVNYGYTF. The CDR3, as DNA: TGTGCCAGCAGTCAACGCAGGACGGTAAACTATGGCTACACCTTC.

CDR3 amino acids: CASTPLGAAGELFF. The CDR3 nucleotides are TGTGCCAGCACCCCCCTCGGGGCGGCCGGGGAGCTGTTTTTT. V is TRBV5-6 and J is TRBJ2-2; D assignment may be TRBD1 or TRBD2 (5 bases each). CDR1 is SGHDT, CDR2 YYEEEE, per germline. Trimming pared 6 bases from V and 6 bases from J, leaving 15 bases between. The CDR3 consists of 14 residues.

In this sample, this clonotype turned up many times. The chain carries TRBV5-1 and TRBJ2-5, with a possible D match to TRBD1 (6 bases). Trimming stripped 5 bases from V and 5 bases from J, with 13 bases between. This CDR3 has 13 amino acids. The germline V gene encodes CDR1 SGHRS and CDR2 YFSETQ. CDR3 protein: CASRKSTGETQYF. As DNA, the CDR3 is TGCGCCAGCAGAAAATCCACAGGGGAGACCCAGTACTTC.

This clonotype was detected many times. This rearrangement joins TRBV5-1 to TRBJ2-3; the match to TRBD2 covers 16 bases. The germline V gene encodes CDR1 SGHRS and CDR2 YFSETQ. V lost 2 bases and J lost 7; bases outside the gene matches: 7. The CDR3 totals 17 residues. Here the CDR3 reads CASSFSGLAGGRNTQYF. In DNA form, the CDR3 reads TGCGCCAGCAGCTTTTCGGGACTAGCGGGAGGGCGAAATACGCAGTATTTT.

This clonotype was detected many times. Here the CDR3 DNA reads TGTGCCAGCAGTTCCCCCTCCCGTGGACAGGGTTCCAATGAGCAGTTCTTC. Translation: CASSSPSRGQGSNEQFF. J is TRBJ2-1 and V is TRBV6-5, with 8 bases matching TRBD1. This CDR3 spans 17 amino acids. V shed 4 bases and J 6 bases; nucleotides not matched to a gene: 14. Germline V lookup: CDR1 MNHEY, CDR2 SVGAGI.

This clonotype occurred many times. The rearrangement links TRBV20-1 to TRBJ1-3; no firm D call. This CDR3 spans 15 amino acids. CDR1 is DFQATT, CDR2 SNEGSKA, per germline (reference sequence). Trimming shortened V by 0 bases and J by 3 bases, and 12 bases separated the two germline ends. DNA for the CDR3: TGCAGTGCTAGAGACCCCATGGCAGTTGGAAACACCATATATTTT. It specifies CSARDPMAVGNTIYF.

This clonotype was detected many times. The chain has TRBV5-5 and TRBJ2-5; D unclear. The CDR3 extends over 15 amino acids. V lost 0 bases and J 0 bases, leaving 9 bases between the germline ends. Germline lookup yields CDR1 SGHKS and CDR2 YYEKEE (reference sequence). In DNA form, the CDR3 reads TGTGCCAGCAGCTTGGTTTGGAAGTACCAAGAGACCCAGTACTTC. Its protein product is CASSLVWKYQETQYF.

The table lists this clonotype with a few counts. The chain combines TRBV2 with TRBJ2-3; perhaps TRBD1 as D (6 bases). Germline CDR1 reads SNHLY; CDR2 reads FYNNEI. The CDR3 totals 13 residues. Trimming pared 4 bases from V and 3 bases from J, leaving 8 bases between. This chain's CDR3 is CASSVQGTDTQYF. The CDR3 region has the DNA TGTGCCAGCAGTGTCCAGGGGACAGATACGCAGTATTTT.

Only a few counts were recorded for this clonotype. The chain is built from TRBV5-4 and TRBJ2-7, with a weak D call TRBD1 (6 bases). Germline V gives CDR1 SGHNT, CDR2 YYREEE (reference sequence). The length of the CDR3 is 13 residues. Between the trimmed V and J ends, which lost 2 bases and 4 bases, there was a span of 10 bases. The CDR3 loop is CASSFQQGYEQYF. CDR3 nucleotide sequence: TGTGCCAGCAGCTTCCAACAGGGTTACGAGCAGTACTTC.

The sample holds many counts of this clonotype. The chain links TRBV5-5 to TRBJ2-7; D may be TRBD1 (5 bases). Trimming removed 0 bases at V and 2 bases at J, with 9 bases between. Germline assignment: CDR1 SGHKS and CDR2 YYEKEE (reference sequence). This CDR3 is built from 14 residues. The CDR3 DNA follows: TGTGCCAGCAGCTTGGGGGGCAGAGCCTACGAGCAGTACTTC. It translates to CASSLGGRAYEQYF.

This clonotype was counted many times. The chain combines TRBV5-6 with TRBJ2-7; D possibly corresponds to TRBD2 (6 bases). Trimming took off 6 bases at V and 3 bases at J, with 10 bases between the two ends. The germline gives CDR1 SGHDT, CDR2 YYEEEE. This CDR3 region has 12 residues. The CDR3 DNA reads as TGTGCCAGCACCCGGGGGAGCTACGAGCAGTACTTC. Its translation is CASTRGSYEQYF. Variable domain in full (rest from reference TRBV5-6 and TRBJ2-7): DAGVTQSPTHLIKTRGQQVTLRCSPKSGHDTVSWYQQALGQGPQFIFQYYEEEERQRGNFPDRFSGHQFPNYSSELNVNALLLGDSALYLCASTRGSYEQYFGPGTRLTVT.

This clonotype has just a few counts. The chain combines TRBV6-1 with TRBJ1-6, with D hard to call. In germline, CDR1 is MNHNS, CDR2 SASEGT. The CDR3 is made up of 12 amino acids. V was clipped by 0 bases and J by 8 bases, with 2 bases between them. In DNA, the CDR3 is TGTGCCAGCAGTGAAGCCGATTCACCCCTCCACTTT. Amino acid sequence: CASSEADSPLHF.

This chain joins TRBV10-2 and TRBJ2-6; 9 bases line up with TRBD2. The CDR3 has 17 amino acids. CDR1 and CDR2 (germline): WSHSY, SAAADI. The V gene end was trimmed by 6 bases and the J gene end by 3 bases; junction bases not matched to a gene: 9. The CDR3 spells CASRRAGGIFGANVLTF. The CDR3 region has the DNA TGCGCCAGCAGGAGAGCGGGAGGCATCTTTGGGGCCAACGTCCTGACTTTC.

This clonotype was observed a few times. This chain connects TRBV3-1 to TRBJ2-7, with 13 bases that match TRBD2. V lost 1 base to trimming and J lost 3 bases; unmatched junction nucleotides: 9. The CDR3 contains 18 residues. The germline gives CDR1 LGHDT, CDR2 YNNKEL (reference sequence). CDR3 loop: CASSQGTSGSGVHYEQYF. CDR3 DNA: TGTGCCAGCAGCCAAGGGACTAGCGGGAGCGGAGTACACTACGAGCAGTACTTC.

In this sample, this clonotype turned up many times. This rearrangement joins TRBV5-1 to TRBJ2-3, with a weak D call TRBD2 (5 bases). CDR3 length: 16 residues. Looked up from germline, CDR1 is SGHRS and CDR2 is YFSETQ. V shed 2 bases and J shed 1 base, with 14 bases lying between them. The CDR3 spells CASSFSSGDGTDTQYF. The CDR3 DNA is TGCGCCAGCAGCTTCAGCTCCGGGGATGGCACAGATACGCAGTATTTT.

This clonotype showed up many times. The chain joins TRBV20-1 to TRBJ2-5, with D possibly matching TRBD1 (5 bases). The CDR3 loop spans 14 amino acids. The V end was cut by 3 bases, the J end by 1 base, with 12 bases between. Germline values: CDR1 DFQATT, CDR2 SNEGSKA (reference sequence). In nucleotides, the CDR3 is TGCAGTGCTAGTGGGGCTGGCTTCCAAGAGACCCAGTACTTC. It specifies CSASGAGFQETQYF.

This clonotype was observed a few times. The V and J genes are TRBV12-3 or TRBV12-4 and TRBJ2-1; TRBD2 might be the D (5 bases). The CDR3 consists of 16 residues. V was shortened by 2 bases and J by 4 bases, with 15 bases between the two germline ends. Written as DNA, the CDR3 is TGTGCCAGCAGTTTAACGGGGTCGTCTATATACAATGAGCAGTTCTTC. Protein product: CASSLTGSSIYNEQFF.

This clonotype was detected ten times or more. This sequence joins TRBV3-1 and TRBJ2-7; weak D call: TRBD1 (6 bases). CDR1 and CDR2 from the germline V gene are LGHDT and YNNKEL (reference sequence). This CDR3 comprises 15 residues. V was trimmed by 2 bases and J by 4 bases, leaving 15 bases between them. The CDR3 sequence: CASSQPGQRFYEQYF. CDR3 coding DNA: TGTGCCAGCAGCCAACCCGGACAGAGATTTTACGAGCAGTACTTC.

This clonotype was observed many times. V and J are TRBV10-3 and TRBJ2-1; D might be TRBD2 (6 bases). This CDR3 region has 15 residues. Looked up from germline, CDR1 is ENHRY and CDR2 is SYGVKD. V gave up 2 bases and J gave up 4 bases, with 12 bases separating them. The CDR3 DNA reads TGTGCCATCAGTGAGAGCAGCGGGTTGTACAATGAGCAGTTCTTC. Protein: CAISESSGLYNEQFF.

At least ten counts were recorded for this clonotype. The chain couples TRBV20-1 to TRBJ2-1; D is undetermined. Looked up from germline, CDR1 is DFQATT and CDR2 is SNEGSKA (reference sequence). Trimming removed 1 base from V and 12 bases from J, with 16 bases in between. The CDR3 consists of 13 residues. The CDR3, as DNA: TGCAGTGCTAGAGGCCCTAACTTGGTTGGGCAGTTCTTC. Its translation: CSARGPNLVGQFF.

This clonotype was recorded many times. The gene calls are TRBV4-2 and TRBJ2-4, with 8 bases matching TRBD2. The germline gives CDR1 LGHNA, CDR2 YNFKEQ. The CDR3 runs 17 residues. Trimming at V came to 4 bases and at J to 1 base, leaving 9 bases not matched to a gene. DNA for the CDR3: TGTGCCAGCAGCCCCTCCCTGGGCGGGGGGGCCAAAAACATTCAGTACTTC. Its translation is CASSPSLGGGAKNIQYF.

The chain carries TRBV13 and TRBJ2-7; TRBD1 agrees at 10 bases. V shed 5 bases and J 6 bases; nucleotides not matched to a gene: 13. This CDR3 has 16 amino acids. Per germline, CDR1 PRHDT and CDR2 FYEKMQ (reference sequence). CDR3 coding DNA: TGTGCCAGCAGCACCCGGGACAGGGGCTCCGGCGGCGAGCAGTACTTC. Translated, it gives CASSTRDRGSGGEQYF.